This T cell receptor (beta chain) came from a study of CD8+CD57+ T cells in acquired aplastic anemia. Study conclusions and caveats: The number of CD8+ CDR3 sequences shared by patients and controls was twenty-nine.

The study profiled TCR beta VDJ and CDR3 using genomic DNA as template. TCRdb independently ran MiXCR on the reads; one entry per CDR3 protein. The sample lists roughly 200,000 distinct CDR3 sequences, roughly 65% occurring once. This clonotype was observed at least ten times. Its antigen is currently unknown. Patients chosen for sequencing had shown CD8+CD57+ cell expansion by flow cytometry. The CDR3 has 13 residues. V lost 4 bases to trimming and J lost 5 bases; unmatched junction nucleotides: 5. Germline V gene sequence: CDR1 SGHRS, CDR2 YFSETQ. The rearrangement links TRBV5-1 to TRBJ2-7; 8 nucleotides agree with TRBD1. This receptor was taken from a human donor with aplastic anemia. Sequenced sample: sorted CD4+, CD8+, or CD8+CD57+ T cells (not recorded which) from PBMCs. The DNA for the CDR3 is TGCGCCAGCAGCCGGACAGGGCAGGACGAGCAGTACTTC. Its protein product is CASSRTGQDEQYF.